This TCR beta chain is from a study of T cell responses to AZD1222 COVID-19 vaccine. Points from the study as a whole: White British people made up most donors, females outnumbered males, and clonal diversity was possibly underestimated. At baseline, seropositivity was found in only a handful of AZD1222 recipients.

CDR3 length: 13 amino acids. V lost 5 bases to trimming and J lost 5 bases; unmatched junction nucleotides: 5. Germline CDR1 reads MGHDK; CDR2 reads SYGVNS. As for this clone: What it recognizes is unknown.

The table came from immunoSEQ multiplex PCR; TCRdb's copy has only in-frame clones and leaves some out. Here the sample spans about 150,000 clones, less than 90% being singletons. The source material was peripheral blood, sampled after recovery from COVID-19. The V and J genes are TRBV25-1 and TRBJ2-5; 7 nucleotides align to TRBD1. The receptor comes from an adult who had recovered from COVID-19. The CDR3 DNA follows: TGTGCCAGCAGTCAGGCAGGGGGTGAGACCCAGTACTTC. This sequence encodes CASSQAGGETQYF. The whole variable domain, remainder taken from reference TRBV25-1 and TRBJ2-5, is EADIYQTPRYLVIGTGKKITLECSQTMGHDKMYWYQQDPGMELHLIHYSYGVNSTEKGDLSSESTVSRIRTEHFPLTLESARPSHTSQYLCASSQAGGETQYFGPGTRLLVL.